One and the same sample provided the 16 T cell receptor beta chains below, sequenced in a study of blood T cell repertoires in COVID-19. The repertoire was sequenced with immunoSEQ multiplex PCR; TCRdb's copy has only in-frame clones and lacks some. The table records 15,000 to 20,000 clones, around 92% of them present only once. Sequenced input: peripheral blood. These receptor sequences come from a human donor in a cohort sampled during active COVID-19.

The chain combines TRBV5-4 with TRBJ1-1; 8 bases are shared with TRBD1. The CDR3 extends over 16 amino acids. The germline CDR1 and CDR2 sequences are SGHNT and YYREEE (reference sequence). Trimming at V came to 0 bases and at J to 6 bases, leaving 10 bases not matched to a gene. The CDR3 region has the DNA TGTGCCAGCAGCTTGGGCGCCGTGCAGGGGGCAGCTGAAGCTTTCTTT. Its protein is CASSLGAVQGAAEAFF.

This clone occurred a few times. V usage is TRBV7-2 and J usage is TRBJ2-3; D uncertain. Germline CDR1 reads SGHTA; CDR2 reads FQGNSA. The CDR3 contains 12 residues. V dropped 6 bases and J dropped 4 bases, with 8 bases sitting between them. The CDR3 reads CASRREADTQYF. The CDR3 DNA reads as TGTGCCAGCAGGCGAGAGGCAGATACGCAGTATTTT.

This clone occurred a few times. This chain joins TRBV28 and TRBJ1-6; D ambiguous. The V end was cut by 7 bases, the J end by 3 bases, with 19 bases between. The CDR3 has 17 residues. Germline V gives CDR1 MDHEN, CDR2 SYDVKM. CDR3 sequence (DNA): TGTGCCAGCACCACAATAGGAGGGAAGGACTATAATTCACCCCTCCACTTT. Its translation: CASTTIGGKDYNSPLHF.

The chain employs TRBV30 and TRBJ2-7, with D possibly matching TRBD2 (5 bases). Trimming left V 0 bases short and J 6 bases short, with 9 bases between. Germline loops: CDR1 GTSNPN, CDR2 SVGIG (reference sequence). The CDR3 is 12 amino acids. CDR3 DNA: TGTGCCTGGAGTGTAAGTGGGAGCGAGCAGTACTTC. Translation gives CAWSVSGSEQYF. Filled out from reference TRBV30 and TRBJ2-7, the complete variable domain reads SQTIHQWPATLVQPVGSPLSLECTVEGTSNPNLYWYRQAAGRGLQLLFYSVGIGQISSEVPQNLSASRPQDRQFILSSKKLLLSDSGFYLCAWSVSGSEQYFGPGTRLTVT.

J is TRBJ2-5 and V is TRBV7-9, with 9 bases matching TRBD2. There are 16 residues in the CDR3. Germline V lookup: CDR1 SEHNR, CDR2 FQNEAQ (reference sequence). V shed 5 bases and J 5 bases; nucleotides not matched to a gene: 12. CDR3 loop: CASSPGTSPSGETQYF. The CDR3 DNA sequence: TGTGCCAGCAGCCCAGGGACTAGCCCTTCGGGTGAGACCCAGTACTTC.

The chain links TRBV4-2 to TRBJ2-7, with a possible D match to TRBD2 (5 bases). Germline V gene sequence: CDR1 LGHNA, CDR2 YNFKEQ. With 0 bases removed from V and 5 bases from J, the gap between germline ends came to 14 bases. The CDR3 spans 15 residues. The CDR3: CASSQDWSGPDEQYF. DNA for the CDR3: TGTGCCAGCAGCCAAGATTGGAGCGGCCCCGACGAGCAGTACTTC.

The gene calls are TRBV5-1 and TRBJ2-7, with 9 bases that match TRBD1. Trimming took 4 bases from V and 5 from J; bases not matched to a gene: 7. Germline assignment: CDR1 SGHRS and CDR2 YFSETQ. The CDR3 spans 14 residues. Here the CDR3 DNA reads TGCGCCAGCAGCCAACAGGGGGCGGCCCACGAGCAGTACTTC. Translating it yields CASSQQGAAHEQYF.

In this sample, this clone turned up once. The V and J genes are TRBV7-2 and TRBJ1-5, with D possibly TRBD1 on 5 matching bases. The CDR3 extends over 13 amino acids. Trimming took off 5 bases at V and 4 bases at J, with 9 bases between the two ends. Per germline, CDR1 SGHTA and CDR2 FQGNSA. For the CDR3, the DNA is TGTGCCAGCAGCCCTGACAGAAATCAGCCCCAGCATTTT. Translating it yields CASSPDRNQPQHF.

The rearrangement links TRBV6-6 to TRBJ2-3; the match to TRBD2 covers 8 bases. The J segment lost 1 base and the V segment lost 3 bases, leaving 3 bases of the junction unmatched. The CDR3 is 15 amino acids. The germline V gene encodes CDR1 MNHNY and CDR2 SVGAGI (reference sequence). The CDR3 loop reads CASSYQTSGTDTQYF. As DNA, the CDR3 is TGTGCCAGCAGTTATCAGACTAGCGGCACAGATACGCAGTATTTT.

Here the CDR3 reads CASSYSRGAYEQYF. DNA of the CDR3: TGTGCCAGCAGTTACTCGCGCGGGGCCTACGAGCAGTACTTC. The V and J genes are TRBV6-6 and TRBJ2-7; weak D call: TRBD2 (6 bases). Looked up from germline, CDR1 is MNHNY and CDR2 is SVGAGI (reference sequence). Trimming took 0 bases from V and 2 from J, leaving 8 bases between them. The CDR3 has 14 amino acids.

V usage is TRBV6-6 and J usage is TRBJ2-7, with 9 bases aligning to TRBD1. V lost 3 bases to trimming and J lost 6 bases; unmatched junction nucleotides: 12. Looked up from germline, CDR1 is MNHNY and CDR2 is SVGAGI (reference sequence). CDR3 length equals 16 residues. The CDR3 DNA reads as TGTGCCAGCAGTTATTTCGGTGGCGGGGGACAGGGCGAGCAGTACTTC. Translation: CASSYFGGGGQGEQYF.

The J gene is TRBJ2-7, the V gene TRBV15; D is possibly TRBD1 (6 bases). CDR3 length: 13 residues. Per germline, CDR1 LNHNV and CDR2 YYDKDF (reference sequence). V was cut by 0 bases and J by 5 bases, with 8 bases left in between. The CDR3 is CATSRDPGDEQYF. The CDR3 DNA reads as TGTGCCACCAGCAGAGATCCAGGGGACGAGCAGTACTTC.

The chain couples TRBV7-9 to TRBJ2-7, with TRBD2 as a possible D gene (5 bases). The CDR3 loop spans 14 amino acids. The germline V gene encodes CDR1 SEHNR and CDR2 FQNEAQ (reference sequence). V was cut by 2 bases and J by 0 bases, with 8 bases left in between. Written as DNA, the CDR3 is TGTGCCAGCAGCTTACCGGGGAACTCCTACGAGCAGTACTTC. This encodes CASSLPGNSYEQYF.

The chain has TRBV7-2 and TRBJ1-2, with TRBD1 identical over 7 bases. Germline CDR1 and CDR2: SGHTA and FQGNSA. The CDR3 is 13 residues long. Trimming at V came to 1 base and at J to 7 bases, leaving 3 bases not matched to a gene. CDR3 sequence (DNA): TGTGCCAGCAGCTTAGGAGGGACAGCTGGCTACACCTTC. This translates into CASSLGGTAGYTF.

The rearrangement links TRBV12-3 or TRBV12-4 to TRBJ2-2; D uncertain. The CDR3 totals 11 residues. V was trimmed by 11 bases and J by 2 bases, leaving 6 bases between them. CDR3 sequence reads: CAVGNTGELFF. In DNA, the CDR3 is TGTGCCGTCGGTAACACCGGGGAGCTGTTTTTT.

The count of this clone is one. The gene calls are TRBV30 and TRBJ2-7, with D possibly matching TRBD1 (6 bases). This CDR3 contains 14 residues. Germline V gives CDR1 GTSNPN, CDR2 SVGIG (reference sequence). Trimming cost V 3 bases and J 7 bases, with 19 bases left between them. DNA of the CDR3: TGTGCCTGGAGCCTGGGACACGACATCGGGGAGCAGTACTTC. Protein sequence: CAWSLGHDIGEQYF.